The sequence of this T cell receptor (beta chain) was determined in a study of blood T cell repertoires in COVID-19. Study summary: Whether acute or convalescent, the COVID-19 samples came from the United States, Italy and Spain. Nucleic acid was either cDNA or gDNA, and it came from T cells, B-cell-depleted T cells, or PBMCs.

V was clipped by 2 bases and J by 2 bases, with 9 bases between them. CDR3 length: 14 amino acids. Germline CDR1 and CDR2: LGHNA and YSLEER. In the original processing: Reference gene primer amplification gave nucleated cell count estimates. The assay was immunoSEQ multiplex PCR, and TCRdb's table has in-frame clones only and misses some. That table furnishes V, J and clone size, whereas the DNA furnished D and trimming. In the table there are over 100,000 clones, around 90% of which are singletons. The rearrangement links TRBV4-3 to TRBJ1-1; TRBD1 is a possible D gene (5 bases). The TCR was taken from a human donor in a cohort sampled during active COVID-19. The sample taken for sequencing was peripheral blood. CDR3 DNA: TGCGCCAGCAGCCAACGGACACCTAACACTGAAGCTTTCTTT. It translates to CASSQRTPNTEAFF.